These 23 T cell receptor beta chains were sequenced from one sample in a study of T-cell memory formation after mild COVID-19. TCRdb re-called the 5' RACE reads through MiXCR, storing one row per CDR3 protein. Counted here are about 150,000 distinct CDR3 sequences, approximately 6% occurring once; the ten biggest clones make up roughly 1.9%. Sample: PBMCs or a T cell subset sorted from them (not recorded which). The receptors were sampled from an adult woman who had mild COVID-19 (a few samples of this study predate the infection). Cell type and time point are not known.

This clonotype occurred a few times. CDR3 residues: CASSSSAWAGELFF. CDR3 coding DNA: TGTGCCAGCAGTTCCTCTGCCTGGGCCGGGGAGCTGTTTTTT. The chain combines TRBV12-3 or TRBV12-4 with TRBJ2-2, with D unclear. CDR3 size: 14 residues. The V gene lost 4 bases and the J gene lost 6 bases, with 12 bases spanning the gap.

This clonotype was counted many times. The CDR3 DNA is TGTGCCAGCAAGGACTTATCAACCTACGAGCAGTACTTC. Translating gives CASKDLSTYEQYF. The chain couples TRBV12-3 or TRBV12-4 to TRBJ2-7; D perhaps matches TRBD2 (5 bases). This CDR3 is 13 amino acids long. Trimming removed 7 bases from V and 2 bases from J, with 12 bases in between.

This clonotype was counted only a few times. The J gene is TRBJ2-5, the V gene TRBV14; 12 positions match TRBD2. The CDR3 totals 16 residues. The V and J ends lost 4 bases and 5 bases, in that order; junction bases with no gene match: 8. The germline gives CDR1 SGHDN, CDR2 FVKESK. The CDR3 bases are TGTGCCAGCAGCCCCCGACTAGCGGGGGTCCAGGAGACCCAGTACTTC. Translating it yields CASSPRLAGVQETQYF.

The chain is built from TRBV9 and TRBJ1-2, with 12 bases lining up with TRBD1. This CDR3 comprises 15 residues. The ends lost 3 bases at V and 4 bases at J; junction bases unmatched: 4. CDR1 and CDR2 from the germline V gene are SGDLS and YYNGEE. CDR3 amino acids: CASSAGQGAIYGYTF. In DNA, the CDR3 is TGTGCCAGCAGCGCGGGACAGGGGGCTATCTATGGCTACACCTTC. The full variable domain, in which reference TRBV9 and TRBJ1-2 provide the parts outside the CDR3, is DSGVTQTPKHLITATGQRVTLRCSPRSGDLSVYWYQQSLDQGLQFLIQYYNGEERAKGNILERFSAQQFPDLHSELNLSSLELGDSALYFCASSAGQGAIYGYTFGSGTRLTVV.

This clonotype was detected ten times or more. The chain carries TRBV3-1 and TRBJ2-7, with TRBD2 matching 8 bases. J gave up 3 bases and V 8 bases, and 12 bases lay outside the gene matches. The CDR3 consists of 15 residues. Germline CDR1 and CDR2: LGHDT and YNNKEL (reference sequence). Here the CDR3 DNA reads TGTGCCAGCGGCACGTGGTCTAGCGGGTACTACGAGCAGTACTTC. Its protein product is CASGTWSSGYYEQYF.

This clonotype was seen many times. V and J are TRBV5-1 and TRBJ2-2; 10 nucleotides line up with TRBD2. The V gene end was trimmed by 4 bases and the J gene end by 5 bases; junction bases not matched to a gene: 14. The CDR3 sequence is 18 residues long. Per the germline V gene, CDR1 is SGHRS and CDR2 is YFSETQ. The CDR3 sequence: CASSPYPTSGTGTGELFF. CDR3 in DNA: TGCGCCAGCAGCCCCTACCCTACTAGCGGGACCGGGACCGGGGAGCTGTTTTTT.

This sequence joins TRBV24-1 and TRBJ2-1, with TRBD1 as a possible D gene (6 bases). V gave up 4 bases and J gave up 0 bases, with 12 bases separating them. The CDR3 has 16 residues. Looked up from germline, CDR1 is KGHDR and CDR2 is SFDVKD. The CDR3 loop reads CATSEGAGVSYNEQFF. CDR3 nucleotides: TGTGCCACCAGTGAGGGGGCGGGCGTCTCCTACAATGAGCAGTTCTTC.

This clonotype came up a few times. This chain uses TRBV5-4 with TRBJ1-2, with D uncertain. The V gene's germline CDR1 is SGHNT and CDR2 YYREEE (reference sequence). V dropped 3 bases and J dropped 2 bases, with 20 bases sitting between them. The CDR3 is made up of 17 amino acids. CDR3 sequence: CASSSPPTRQPNYGYTF. As DNA, the CDR3 is TGTGCCAGCAGCTCCCCGCCGACAAGGCAGCCCAACTATGGCTACACCTTC.

Ten or more counts support this clonotype. This chain uses TRBV11-2 with TRBJ2-7, with no clear D. The CDR3 extends over 12 amino acids. Between the trimmed V and J ends, which lost 10 bases and 7 bases, there was a span of 17 bases. Germline V lookup: CDR1 SGHAT, CDR2 FQNNGV. CDR3 in amino acids: CATKSEVGEQYF. CDR3 bases: TGTGCCACAAAGAGTGAGGTGGGAGAGCAGTACTTC.

This clonotype was seen many times. The chain employs TRBV6-6 and TRBJ2-3; 10 positions match TRBD2. The trim removed 6 bases at V and 4 bases at J, leaving 7 bases unmatched. This CDR3 is 15 amino acids long. Germline lookup yields CDR1 MNHNY and CDR2 SVGAGI (reference sequence). CDR3 amino acids: CASRETSGPPDTQYF. The CDR3 nucleotides are TGTGCCAGCAGGGAGACTAGCGGGCCCCCAGATACGCAGTATTTT.

This clonotype was seen many times. One junction end does not reproduce the germline sequence, and a read error may be involved. This sequence joins TRBV12-3 or TRBV12-4 and TRBJ2-3, with D unresolved. The CDR3 sequence is 12 residues long. The CDR3: CASSLGWRSSDF. In DNA, the CDR3 is TGTGCCAGCAGTTTAGGGTGGCGATCGTCGGATTTT.

This clonotype turned up a few times. The CDR3 nucleotides are TGCAGTGCTCCGGACAGGACCACCTACGAGCAGTACTTC. This encodes CSAPDRTTYEQYF. The gene calls are TRBV20-1 and TRBJ2-7; TRBD1 matches at 7 bases. Germline lookup yields CDR1 DFQATT and CDR2 SNEGSKA (reference sequence). J lost 2 bases, V lost 5 bases, and 6 bases had no gene match. CDR3 size: 13 residues.

In this sample, this clonotype turned up a few times. The rearrangement links TRBV3-1 to TRBJ2-3; D gene uncertain. The V end was cut by 0 bases, the J end by 1 base, with 11 bases between. This CDR3 spans 16 amino acids. Germline CDR1 is LGHDT and CDR2 is YNNKEL (reference sequence). In DNA form, the CDR3 reads TGTGCCAGCAGCCAAGAACGGAGATATCGCACAGATACGCAGTATTTT. Translated, it gives CASSQERRYRTDTQYF.

This clonotype was counted at least ten times. The V and J genes are TRBV18 and TRBJ2-7, with 8 bases identical to TRBD2. CDR3 size: 16 residues. Germline V gene data show CDR1 as KGHSH and CDR2 as LQKENI. V dropped 3 bases and J dropped 4; count of bases not matched to a gene: 11. CDR3 region: CASSPLPGGPSYEQYF. CDR3 in DNA: TGTGCCAGCTCACCCCTACCGGGAGGGCCCTCGTACGAGCAGTACTTC.

This clonotype showed up many times. The chain has TRBV5-1 and TRBJ2-5, with 9 nucleotides matching TRBD2. The V and J ends lost 0 bases and 1 base, in that order; junction bases with no gene match: 4. There are 16 residues in the CDR3. Germline lookup yields CDR1 SGHRS and CDR2 YFSETQ. In nucleotides, the CDR3 is TGCGCCAGCAGCTTGGTCCCTAGCGGGACCCAAGAGACCCAGTACTTC. Its protein is CASSLVPSGTQETQYF.

This clonotype was observed many times. The rearrangement links TRBV5-6 to TRBJ2-7; possibly TRBD1 for D (5 bases). Trimming shortened V by 4 bases and J by 5 bases, and 16 bases separated the two germline ends. This CDR3 spans 14 amino acids. CDR1 is SGHDT, CDR2 YYEEEE, per germline. The CDR3 sequence: CASSRAGKTHEQYF. The CDR3 nucleotides read TGTGCCAGCAGCCGAGCAGGGAAAACCCACGAGCAGTACTTC.

This clonotype was counted between two and nine times. This chain links TRBV20-1 with TRBJ2-7, with D possibly matching TRBD2 (5 bases). The CDR3 contains 14 residues. V dropped 1 base and J dropped 7 bases, with 17 bases sitting between them. CDR1 is DFQATT and CDR2 is SNEGSKA in the germline V gene (reference sequence). CDR3 protein: CSARVGLAVSEQYF. The DNA for the CDR3 is TGCAGTGCTAGAGTAGGCCTAGCTGTCTCGGAGCAGTACTTC.

The chain couples TRBV5-5 to TRBJ1-2; 7 positions match TRBD1. The CDR3 has 16 residues. With 5 bases clipped from V and 4 bases from J, the junction kept 14 bases outside the gene matches. Germline V gives CDR1 SGHKS, CDR2 YYEKEE (reference sequence). CDR3 DNA sequence: TGTGCCAGCAGACCTCATTTCGGGACAGACGTCTATGGCTACACCTTC. Translation: CASRPHFGTDVYGYTF. The full variable domain, its missing parts supplied by reference TRBV5-5 and TRBJ1-2, is DAGVTQSPTHLIKTRGQQVTLRCSPISGHKSVSWYQQVLGQGPQFIFQYYEKEERGRGNFPDRFSARQFPNYSSELNVNALLLGDSALYLCASRPHFGTDVYGYTFGSGTRLTVV.

This clonotype was counted many times. The chain recombines TRBV29-1 with TRBJ2-1; D is unclear. The CDR3 length is 12 residues. CDR1 and CDR2 (germline): SQVTM, ANQGSEA. The germline V and J ends were trimmed by 4 bases and 2 bases, with 6 bases remaining between them. The CDR3 here is CSVGRPYNEQFF. The CDR3 DNA reads as TGCAGCGTTGGGCGTCCCTACAATGAGCAGTTCTTC.

There are many counts of this clonotype. J is TRBJ2-5 and V is TRBV6-5, with TRBD2 matching over 7 bases. Germline V gene data show CDR1 as MNHEY and CDR2 as SVGAGI. This CDR3 spans 13 amino acids. V gave up 8 bases and J gave up 6 bases; unmatched junction bases: 9. CDR3 DNA sequence: TGTGCCAGCGGAAAGGGAGGGATGAAGACCCAGTACTTC. This sequence encodes CASGKGGMKTQYF.

This clonotype was seen many times. The CDR3 sequence: CASSPRQGKDEKLFF. CDR3 sequence (DNA): TGCGCCAGCAGCCCGAGACAGGGAAAGGATGAAAAACTGTTTTTT. This chain joins TRBV5-1 and TRBJ1-4; 7 positions agree with TRBD1. The CDR3 loop spans 15 amino acids. V shed 4 bases, J shed 6 bases, and the junction held 9 bases outside the gene matches. Germline CDR1 is SGHRS and CDR2 is YFSETQ.

This clonotype was observed at least ten times. This rearrangement joins TRBV29-1 to TRBJ1-1, with a weak D call TRBD1 (5 bases). CDR1 is SQVTM, CDR2 ANQGSEA, per germline. The CDR3 covers 14 residues. V was shortened by 6 bases and J by 1 base, with 15 bases between the two germline ends. The CDR3 sequence: CSVRDGGANTEAFF. CDR3 bases: TGCAGCGTCAGGGACGGTGGGGCGAACACTGAAGCTTTCTTT.

This clonotype was recorded many times. As DNA, the CDR3 is TGCGCCAGCAGCTTGGGACCTGATTACTACGAGCAGTACTTC. This sequence encodes CASSLGPDYYEQYF. The chain recombines TRBV5-1 with TRBJ2-7; D gene ambiguous. Trimming took 0 bases from V and 3 from J, leaving 10 bases between them. The CDR3 is made up of 14 amino acids. From germline, CDR1 is SGHRS and CDR2 YFSETQ.